These T cell receptor beta chains were read from a single sample in a study of blood T cell repertoires in COVID-19. Sequenced by immunoSEQ multiplex PCR; TCRdb stores in-frame clones only, minus some. The sample consists of under 140,000 clones, 70% to 90% of them appearing once. Sample: peripheral blood. All receptors come from a human donor in a cohort sampled during active COVID-19. CDR3s include the opening cysteine and the closing phenylalanine or tryptophan. The D gene is left open where the match is weak. Not all rows give a size; the values are once, few, many and, for expanded clones, a class.

V gene	clone size	J gene	D gene	CDR3 DNA	CDR3 protein
TRBV27	NA	TRBJ2-3	TRBD2	TGTGCCAGCAGTTCCAAGCGGGAGAGCACAGATACGCAGTATTTT	CASSSKRESTDTQYF
TRBV20-1	NA	TRBJ2-5	TRBD1	TGCAGTGCGAGTCACAGGGGGTATGAGACCCAGTACTTC	CSASHRGYETQYF
TRBV16	few	TRBJ1-5	NA	TGTGCCAGCAGCCTCGGGGGGGGTGGAAATCAGCCCCAGCATTTT	CASSLGGGGNQPQHF
TRBV6-6	NA	TRBJ1-5	NA	TGTGCCAGCAGTTACAGGCTCGCAGGGGGCAATCAGCCCCAGCATTTT	CASSYRLAGGNQPQHF
TRBV6-5	NA	TRBJ1-1	NA	TGTGCCACAGGAGGGTACACTGAAGCTTTCTTT	CATGGYTEAFF
TRBV4-1	NA	TRBJ1-1	NA	TGCGCCAGCAGCCGACTACGGACAGAAAACGTGAACACTGAAGCTTTCTTT	CASSRLRTENVNTEAFF
TRBV6-6	once	TRBJ1-2	TRBD1	TGTGCCAGCAGTTACGGGACAGGGGATTATGGCTACACCTTC	CASSYGTGDYGYTF
TRBV15	NA	TRBJ1-4	NA	TGTGCCACCAGCAGAGATCTCCCTATCGGGGCAACTAATGAAAAACTGTTTTTT	CATSRDLPIGATNEKLFF
TRBV6-2/TRBV6-3	NA	TRBJ2-3	TRBD1	TGTGCCAGCAGCCCCCCGGGACAGGGAAGAGATACGCAGTATTTT	CASSPPGQGRDTQYF
TRBV4-1	NA	TRBJ2-3	TRBD2	TGCGCCAGCAGCCAAGAGTCCCGCGCGGGAGTAACAGATACGCAGTATTTT	CASSQESRAGVTDTQYF
TRBV23-1	NA	TRBJ2-1	TRBD2	TGCGCCAGCAGTCAATCCCCGGGACTAGCGGGAGATGAGCAGTTCTTC	CASSQSPGLAGDEQFF
TRBV28	few	TRBJ1-1	NA	TGTGCCAGCAGGACCCACCAGGCCAGGGTCACTGAAGCTTTCTTT	CASRTHQARVTEAFF
TRBV9	NA	TRBJ1-6	NA	TGTGCCAGCAGCGTAGCAGAGGCGGGAATCGGTTCACCCCTCCACTTT	CASSVAEAGIGSPLHF
TRBV7-3	NA	TRBJ2-7	NA	TGTGCCAGCAGCTTAAGTTGGGGGCTCCTCTACGAGCAGTACTTC	CASSLSWGLLYEQYF
TRBV2	once	TRBJ2-2	NA	TGTGCCAGCAGTGTCGATCGGCAGGGGACCGGGGAGCTGTTTTTT	CASSVDRQGTGELFF
TRBV27	NA	TRBJ2-1	TRBD2	TGTGCCTCCGCCCCGGGACTACCATCCTACAGTGAGCAGTTCTTC	CASAPGLPSYSEQFF
TRBV10-3	NA	TRBJ2-2	TRBD2	TGTGCCGCGGGCGGCGGGAGGGGCACCGGGGAGCTGTTTTTT	CAAGGGRGTGELFF
TRBV3-1/TRBV3-2	once	TRBJ2-7	NA	TGTGCCACCGGGACCGGGACAAGACTTGTCGGGGAGTTGAGCGAGCAGTACTTC	CATGTGTRLVGELSEQYF
TRBV6-4	once	TRBJ2-2	NA	TGTGCCAGCAGCGCCGTGCGGAACACCGGGGAGCTGTTTTTT	CASSAVRNTGELFF
TRBV18	few	TRBJ2-2	NA	TGTGCCAGCTCGCTGACACGGGAGTTCGCCGGGGAGCTGTTTTTT	CASSLTREFAGELFF
TRBV27	NA	TRBJ2-1	TRBD2	TGTGCCAGCGTGGGACTAGCGGGAGCGTGGGAGCAGTTCTTC	CASVGLAGAWEQFF
TRBV9	NA	TRBJ1-4	NA	TGTGCCAGCAGCGTAAGTGGGGGCTCAACTAATGAAAAACTGTTTTTT	CASSVSGGSTNEKLFF
TRBV6-5	NA	TRBJ2-5	NA	TGTGCCAGCAGTTACTCGTGGGGGCGCTCTCAAGAGACCCAGTACTTC	CASSYSWGRSQETQYF
TRBV30	once	TRBJ1-5	TRBD1	TGTGCCTGGGGAACAGGGGACGGCAATCAGCCCCAGCATTTT	CAWGTGDGNQPQHF
TRBV5-6	NA	TRBJ2-7	NA	TGTGCCAGCAGCACTTTTTACGAGCAGTACTTC	CASSTFYEQYF
TRBV7-8	once	TRBJ1-5	TRBD1	TGTGCCAGCAGCATATACCGGGACAGGGGCAATCAGCCCCAGCATTTT	CASSIYRDRGNQPQHF
TRBV28	NA	TRBJ1-5	NA	TGTGCCACAACACTTGGGGCCGGGGGACAGCCCCAGCATTTT	CATTLGAGGQPQHF
TRBV2	many	TRBJ2-4	TRBD2	TGTGCCAGCAGGGCAAGACTAGCGGTGGATCGAAACATTCAGTACTTC	CASRARLAVDRNIQYF
TRBV3-1/TRBV3-2	NA	TRBJ2-6	NA	TGTGCCAGCAGCCAAGAGTTCAGGGTGTTAAAGGACTCTGGGGCCAACGTCCTGACTTTC	CASSQEFRVLKDSGANVLTF
TRBV6-5	NA	TRBJ1-3	NA	TGTGCCAGCTGGACAAGAGGAAACACCATATATTTT	CASWTRGNTIYF
TRBV28	once	TRBJ2-5	TRBD1	TGTGCCAGCAGTTTACGGGGGCCTCCGGGACAGGGGGAGACCCAGTACTTC	CASSLRGPPGQGETQYF
TRBV5-1	few	TRBJ2-1	NA	TGCGCCAGCAGCTTGGCCGATGGGGGGAGGGAGCAGTTCTTC	CASSLADGGREQFF
TRBV19	NA	TRBJ1-1	NA	TGTGCCAGTAGTGCAGGGATGGTCACTGAAGCTTTCTTT	CASSAGMVTEAFF
TRBV6-5	NA	TRBJ2-7	NA	TGTGCCAGCAGTCCGGGACGGACTACCTACGAGCAGTACTTC	CASSPGRTTYEQYF
TRBV6-5	NA	TRBJ1-1	TRBD1	TGTGCCAGCAGTCGGGGACAGGGCCCTGATGAAGCTTTCTTT	CASSRGQGPDEAFF
TRBV10-3	NA	TRBJ1-3	TRBD1	TGTGCCATCAGCCCCGGGACAGGGAAGTTTGGAAACACCATATATTTT	CAISPGTGKFGNTIYF
TRBV4-1	NA	TRBJ2-5	TRBD2	TGCGCCAGCAGCCCACTAGCGGGGGGGAGAGAGACCCAGTACTTC	CASSPLAGGRETQYF
TRBV27	NA	TRBJ1-3	NA	TGTGCCAGCAGTTTACAGGCCCGATTCTCTGGAAACACCATATATTTT	CASSLQARFSGNTIYF
TRBV28	NA	TRBJ1-1	TRBD1	TGTGCCAGCAGTTCGGGGACTCTGCGACAGGGCAGCACTGAAGCTTTCTTT	CASSSGTLRQGSTEAFF
TRBV11-3	once	TRBJ2-2	NA	TGTGCCAGCAGCACCGAACTAGGTGGCGGGGCCGGGGAGCTGTTTTTT	CASSTELGGGAGELFF
TRBV6-1	NA	TRBJ1-5	TRBD1	TGTGCCAGCAGTGAGGACCCACAGGGGTTCAATCAGCCCCAGCATTTT	CASSEDPQGFNQPQHF
TRBV3-1/TRBV3-2	NA	TRBJ2-5	TRBD2	TGTGCCAGCAGTCCACTAGCGGGAGGGCAAGAGACCCAGTACTTC	CASSPLAGGQETQYF
TRBV4-1	NA	TRBJ1-5	NA	TGCGCCAGCAGCCCACAGGATAGCAATCAGCCCCAGCATTTT	CASSPQDSNQPQHF